This T cell receptor (beta chain) was sequenced in a study of cytomegalovirus exposure and HLA in healthy donors (dated by TCRdb to the late 2010s). In terms of the full investigation: An earlier analysis of roughly 500 of the donors reported approximately 290 Gb of sequence data and 117 million unique TCR beta sequences from 150 million to 200 million T cells. Roughly 300 gigabases of sequencing data and approximately 80 million unique TCR sequences were included in an early release covering 550 to 800 HLA-typed donors. Of the 300 to 500 genotyped donors, 75% to 85% were placed in the genetic ancestry cluster associated with self-reported Caucasian donors. The study aimed to test whether signatures of past pathogen exposure could be identified by cataloging public T cell receptors. The T cell repertoires of several hundred subjects were profiled by immunosequencing and related to cytomegalovirus serostatus. A separate validation cohort of over a hundred different subjects was used in addition to the 666-subject first cohort. To predict cytomegalovirus infection status, the study combined high-throughput TCR immunosequencing, statistical association of individual TCRs with disease status, and machine learning. In a later analysis, previously published TCR beta repertoires from 666 donors were re-analyzed and high-resolution HLA genotyping was added so that TCR occurrence patterns could be studied. Rather than drawing on any new phenotypic data, the later analysis identified candidate immune exposures from TCR beta sequences and the way those sequences occurred across donors. An earlier analysis of approximately 500 of the donors applied high-throughput TCR beta sequencing to assess whether each TCR beta V gene segment acted as functional or pseudogenic. Donor age, sex, ethnicity and CMV serostatus were compiled together with the repertoire data. Genome-wide SNP genotypes for about 65% of the roughly 700 donors were used in a later genetic analysis, which treated that subset as a discovery cohort. Every repertoire in the discovery cohort had been generated on one and the same sequencing platform. Class I and class II HLA loci were covered by the typing at four-digit resolution. Typing coverage varied by locus: roughly 620-640 donors for A, B, C, DRB1 and DQB1; roughly 560 for DQA1; about 590 for DPA1; more than 450 for DPB1. About five DR-DQ haplotypes were treated as single units for association and clustering because of strong linkage in the cohort. On average, around 240,000 unique TCR beta nucleotide sequences were sequenced per donor among 398 genotyped donors of the cohort, with roughly 18% of those sequences being non-productive.

In regard to this clone: Its recognized antigen is unknown. No much larger clonotype is one base removed from it; base qualities were not supplied.

Results and caveats for the whole study, not just this receptor: A further reported finding was that TCR beta sequences accurately predicted the HLA-A and HLA-B alleles for most subjects in the first cohort. The authors suggested that the approach could potentially be extended to other disease states and immunological phenotypes. In the study, 150 to 200 TCR beta chains were listed as associated with cytomegalovirus. Cytomegalovirus status was reported to be diagnosed by the classifier with high specificity and sensitivity in both the original and validation cohorts. Compared with the roughly 670-donor mean, donors in an Asian-associated ancestry cluster had fewer N-insertions in productive TCRs, according to a later genetic analysis. In a later analysis, most CMV-associated TCR beta chains were found to appear HLA-restricted, with HLA associations seemingly driven largely by CMV exposure. According to a later analysis, TCR association rates differed among HLA loci, with DRB1 alleles showing the most associated TCRs and HLA-C alleles showing the fewest. A few of the identified cytomegalovirus-associated TCR beta chains were confirmed in vitro to be specific for cytomegalovirus antigens. In an earlier analysis of some 540 of the donors, most TCR beta V segments appeared in productive rearrangements about 87% or about 30% of the time, broadly matching IMGT annotations. For the cohort, immune exposure information was limited to CMV serostatus. A group of highly shared sequence variants was considered likely to be a technical artifact of the sequencing pipeline. While some public TCRs were present in many individuals, most TCR sequences turned up only very rarely across donors. In a later genetic analysis, a missense DCLRE1C variant was associated with V-gene and J-gene trimming of TCR beta chains, and the association was replicated in an independent cohort. Because the 87-base-pair reads could not distinguish some IMGT-functional V segments, including TRBV6-2 and TRBV6-3, those segments were excluded. Correlated functional status among segregating V segments might be attributable to linkage disequilibrium, but an unknown experimental factor could not be ruled out. In a later analysis, HLA-associated TCR beta chains were found to be more clonally expanded and to have lower generation probabilities than equally common non-associated chains. Approximately 16 rarely observed V segments, including chromosome 9 orphons, were excluded from the earlier analysis of just under 600 of the donors because counts were too low. At a false discovery rate of 0.05, a later analysis linked 16,951 TCR beta sequences to specific HLA alleles. Roughly uniform sequencing depth across donors was assumed in presence/absence analyses, although this assumption may not hold. Only TCR beta chains were sequenced in this cohort, and the absence of alpha or paired-chain data limited detectable features. Because HLA typing was missing for some donors at each locus, association tests included only the typed subset. When HLA alleles, especially DR and DQ, strongly co-occurred, attributing TCR associations to individual alleles was difficult. In a later analysis, several top co-occurrence clusters were reported to appear linked to parvovirus B19, influenza, CMV and Epstein-Barr virus.

In total, fewer than 750 healthy bone marrow donors made up the cohort. At the time of sampling, every cohort member was nominally healthy, though immune exposures that went unrecorded were likely present. The donor was CMV seronegative and was included in the group of a few hundred seronegative cohort members. Every donor gave a peripheral blood sample, and the peripheral blood mononuclear cells from that sample were used for TCR beta sequencing. Genomic DNA extraction from the blood cell samples was performed with the Qiagen DNeasy Blood Extraction Kit. Measured from the cysteine to the phenylalanine, the CDR3 is 14 residues long. The read is trimmed to its CDR3 DNA, 42 bases read in frame from base 1. V is cut by 9 bases and J by 2 bases, and the space between the germline ends is 15 bases. Sequences MDHEN (CDR1) and SYDVKM (CDR2) are obtained from the germline V gene. Library preparation employed the immunoSEQ multiplex PCR assay. The multiplex PCR relied on a mix of 60 forward primers for TCR Vbeta segments and 13 reverse primers for TCR Jbeta segments. A multiplex PCR assay on genomic DNA amplified the CDR3 region of rearranged TCR beta genes. On the Illumina HiSeq System, the amplified TCR beta libraries were sequenced as 87-base-pair reads. The study's processing was this. In a later analysis, 77 million or so unique TCR beta chains were counted across the 500 to 850 repertoires, and roughly 11 million of these chains were shared by at least two donors. To remove PCR and sequencing errors, raw reads were error-corrected and collapsed into unique sequences using a nearest-neighbor algorithm that merged closely related sequences. CDR3 sequences were aligned to IMGT reference sequences to assign V, D and J gene segments. For a sequence to be retained, a match of at least six nucleotides was required to both a V gene segment and a J gene segment. Rearrangements were classified as productive when the CDR3 lacked stop codons and remained in frame with V and J, and all other rearrangements were classified as non-productive. Following IMGT convention, CDR3 was defined as the stretch from the second conserved V-encoded cysteine to the conserved J-encoded phenylalanine. In an earlier analysis of 550 to 650 of the donors, sequences lacking an unambiguous match to a single V gene segment were excluded. In an earlier analysis of a few hundred of the donors, a V segment was called functional when productive rearrangements were above 56.7%, and segregating when the standard deviation between donors exceeded 5%. A statistical classification framework was built to diagnose cytomegalovirus status from the catalog of TCR beta chain sequences. In a later analysis, TCR nucleotide sequences were compared against IMGT/GENE-DB human TR gene sequences so that V and J genes could be assigned. In a later analysis, CDR3 sequences and most-parsimonious VDJ recombination scenarios were assigned using the TCRdist pipeline. In a later analysis, each TCR beta chain was defined by its CDR3 amino acid sequence together with its V-gene family, and reads lacking a unique V-gene family were excluded. As a way to deal with suspected cross-contamination and a sequencing artifact, a later analysis dropped under 600 nucleotide sequences that were highly shared and had low generation probability. A later analysis calculated a clonal expansion index for each public chain from normalized within-repertoire ranks of inferred template counts. Generation probabilities in a later analysis came from a VDJ recombination model fitted to out-of-frame rearrangements, and those results were checked against IGoR. In a later analysis, TCR-TCR, TCR-HLA and TCR-CMV co-occurrence was scored with hypergeometric tests, and a repertoire-size bias correction was applied to TCR pairs. In a later analysis, false discovery rates were estimated by permuting HLA or CMV assignments 20 times. In a later analysis, co-occurring TCRs were grouped with DBSCAN, and TCRdist sequence similarity was added when clustering was performed within HLA-allele-positive subsets. For co-occurrence clustering, repertoires with fewer than 30,000 or more than 120,000 public chains were excluded, along with four to six repertoires with anomalous nucleotide sharing. TCRdb mirrors the immuneACCESS table, restricted to in-frame sequences. Some clones are absent from its copies; in checked studies, under half trace to an unresolved V gene, and the reason for the others is unknown. V and J calls and clone size are copied from that table; D and trimming were computed from the DNA. This sample comprises about 160,000 clones, roughly 80% of them detected only once. The ten largest clones capture approximately 4.8% of the sample.

In this chain, TRBV28 is recombined with TRBJ2-3; the D region possibly corresponds to TRBD1 (6 bases align). The specimen was PBMCs. This TCR was recovered from a man younger than 40 in good health and CMV-seronegative. The base sequence is TGTGCCAGTGGGCAGAACAGGGTCACAGATACGCAGTATTTT. It specifies CASGQNRVTDTQYF.